This TCR beta chain originates from a study of blood T cells in healthy people across ages. The CDR3 consists of 14 residues. Germline CDR1 is MNHEY and CDR2 is SVGAGI. Trimming left V 0 bases short and J 5 bases short, with 10 bases between. A sample-barcoded 5' primer and a J-beta primer mix were used in a second PCR of about 7 to 12 cycles. No fewer than 2.5 million CDR3-containing paired-end reads came from each sample. TCRdb recomputed calls from the 5' RACE reads with MiXCR, one row per CDR3 protein. The sample consists of over 1,200,000 distinct CDR3 sequences, approximately 60% of them appearing once. This clonotype was recorded a few times.

Sequencing input: blood. The TCR was taken from a man between 18 and 35 years old in good health. The gene calls are TRBV6-5 and TRBJ1-1; no reliable D call. The CDR3: CASSYSPDQTEAFF. Here the CDR3 DNA reads TGTGCCAGCAGTTACTCACCCGACCAAACTGAAGCTTTCTTT.